The sequence of this TCR beta chain was determined in a study of T cell responses to AZD1222 COVID-19 vaccine. Assay used: immunoSEQ multiplex PCR; TCRdb lists only in-frame clones, some missing. The table records around 58,000 clones, 89% of them present only once. Findings and caveats of the study: The study reported that nearly half of spike-specific TCRs target unmutated variant regions.

About this clone: No antigen is known for it.

V lost 0 bases and J lost 1; bases outside the gene matches: 0. Germline CDR1 is SGHDT and CDR2 is YYEEEE. The CDR3 covers 15 residues. The genes are TRBV5-6 and TRBJ2-5, with TRBD1 identical over 10 bases. The receptor was derived from an adult who received the AZD1222 COVID-19 vaccine. The material sequenced was peripheral blood, taken 28 days after the second AZD1222 dose. CDR3 sequence reads: CASSLGQGAQETQYF. CDR3 coding DNA: TGTGCCAGCAGCTTGGGACAGGGGGCCCAAGAGACCCAGTACTTC.